This T cell receptor beta chain was identified in a study of identical twins. Per the germline V gene, CDR1 is SQVTM and CDR2 is ANQGSEA. Trimming stripped 7 bases from V and 5 bases from J, with 20 bases between. The CDR3 has 14 residues. A template switching step contributed a universal primer site, while unique molecular identifiers were present in the cDNA. TCRdb ran MiXCR on the 5' RACE reads and lists one entry per CDR3 protein. The table shows 200,000 to 250,000 distinct CDR3 sequences, with 10% to 15% occurring only once. These sequences were also reported in another study, on yellow fever vaccine responses in identical twins.

The sequencing input was memory (CD45RO+) T cells sorted from blood. The chain combines TRBV29-1 with TRBJ2-5; TRBD1 is a possible D gene (5 bases). This receptor was identified in a woman in her late teens or twenties in good health. CDR3 sequence: CSGNPFPKGETQYF. The CDR3 DNA is TGCAGCGGGAACCCCTTCCCGAAGGGGGAGACCCAGTACTTC. The whole variable domain, filled in from reference TRBV29-1 and TRBJ2-5, reads SAVISQKPSRDICQRGTSLTIQCQVDSQVTMMFWYRQQPGQSLTLIATANQGSEATYESGFVIDKFPISRPNLTFSTLTVSNMSPEDSSIYLCSGNPFPKGETQYFGPGTRLLVL.